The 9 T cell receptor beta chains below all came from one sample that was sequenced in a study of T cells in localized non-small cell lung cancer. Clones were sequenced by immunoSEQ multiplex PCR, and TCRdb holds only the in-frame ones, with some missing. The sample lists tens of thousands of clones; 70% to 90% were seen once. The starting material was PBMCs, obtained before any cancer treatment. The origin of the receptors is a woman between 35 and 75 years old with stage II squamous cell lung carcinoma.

The CDR3 nucleotides are TGCGCCAGCAGCTCGAATAGGGGGACCGGGGAGCTGTTTTTT. It specifies CASSSNRGTGELFF. The V call is TRBV4-1, the J call TRBJ2-2; maybe TRBD1 (6 bases). The V end lost 5 bases, the J end lost 5 bases, and 12 bases lay between the germline ends. The CDR3 has 14 residues. Germline-derived CDR1 and CDR2 are MGHRA and YSYEKL.

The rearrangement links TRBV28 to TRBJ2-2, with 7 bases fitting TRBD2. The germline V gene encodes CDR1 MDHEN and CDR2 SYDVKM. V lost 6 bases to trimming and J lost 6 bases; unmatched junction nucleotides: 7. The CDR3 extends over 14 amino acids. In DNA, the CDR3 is TGTGCCAGCAGAACGGGGGGACCACCCGGGGAGCTGTTTTTT. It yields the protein CASRTGGPPGELFF. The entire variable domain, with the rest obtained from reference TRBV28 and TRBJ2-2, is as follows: DVKVTQSSRYLVKRTGEKVFLECVQDMDHENMFWYRQDPGLGLRLIYFSYDVKMKEKGDIPEGYSVSREKKERFSLILESASTNQTSMYLCASRTGGPPGELFFGEGSRLTVL.

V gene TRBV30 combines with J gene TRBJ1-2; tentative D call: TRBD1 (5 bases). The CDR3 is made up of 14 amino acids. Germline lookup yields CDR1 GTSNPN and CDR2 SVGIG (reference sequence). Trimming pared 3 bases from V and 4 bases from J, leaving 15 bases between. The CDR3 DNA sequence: TGTGCCTGGAGGAAGGGCAGGGAAAGCTATGGCTACACCTTC. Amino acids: CAWRKGRESYGYTF.

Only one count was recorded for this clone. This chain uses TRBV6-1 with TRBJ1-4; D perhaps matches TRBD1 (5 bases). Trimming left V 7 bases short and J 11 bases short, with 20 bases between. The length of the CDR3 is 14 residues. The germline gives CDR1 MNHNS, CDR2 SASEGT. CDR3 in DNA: TGTGCCAGCAATGATGGGGGATTAATGAGGAAACTGTTTTTT. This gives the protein CASNDGGLMRKLFF.

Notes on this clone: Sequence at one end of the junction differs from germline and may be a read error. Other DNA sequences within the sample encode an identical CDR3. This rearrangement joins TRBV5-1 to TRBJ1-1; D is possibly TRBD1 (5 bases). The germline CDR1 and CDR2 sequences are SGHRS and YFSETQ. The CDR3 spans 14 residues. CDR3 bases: TGCGCCAGCAGCTCCCAGGGCGCGAACACTGAAGCCTTCTTT. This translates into CASSSQGANTEAFF.

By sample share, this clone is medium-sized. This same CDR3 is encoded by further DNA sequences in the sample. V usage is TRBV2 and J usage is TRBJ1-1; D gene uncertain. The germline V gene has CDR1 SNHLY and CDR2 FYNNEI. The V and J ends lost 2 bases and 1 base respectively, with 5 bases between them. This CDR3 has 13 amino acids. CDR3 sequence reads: CASSELENTEAFF. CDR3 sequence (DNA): TGTGCCAGCAGTGAATTGGAGAACACTGAAGCTTTCTTT.

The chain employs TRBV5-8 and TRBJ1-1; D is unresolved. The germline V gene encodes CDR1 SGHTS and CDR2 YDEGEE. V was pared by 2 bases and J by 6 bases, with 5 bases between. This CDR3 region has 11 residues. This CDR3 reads CASSLWAEAFF. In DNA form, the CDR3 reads TGTGCCAGCAGCTTATGGGCTGAAGCTTTCTTT.

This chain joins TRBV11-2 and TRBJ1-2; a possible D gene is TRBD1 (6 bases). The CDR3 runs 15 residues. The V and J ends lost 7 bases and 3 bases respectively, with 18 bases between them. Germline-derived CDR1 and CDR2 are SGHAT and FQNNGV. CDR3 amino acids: CASTPIGGQDYGYTF. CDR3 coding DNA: TGTGCCAGCACCCCGATCGGGGGGCAGGACTATGGCTACACCTTC.

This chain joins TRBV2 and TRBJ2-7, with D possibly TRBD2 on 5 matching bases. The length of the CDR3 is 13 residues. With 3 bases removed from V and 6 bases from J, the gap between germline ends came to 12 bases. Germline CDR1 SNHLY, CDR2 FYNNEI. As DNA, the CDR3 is TGTGCCAGCAGTGAGGCGCTAGCTGTCGAGCAGTACTTC. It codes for CASSEALAVEQYF.